The entry below describes one TCR beta chain. The target antigen is unknown. This entry is derived from a study of liver allograft versus peripheral blood T cells. The overall study: Intrahepatic T cell receptor repertoires from transplanted livers were compared against repertoires in recipients' peripheral blood.

V was clipped by 5 bases and J by 2 bases, with 12 bases between them. The CDR3 covers 14 residues. CDR1 is LGHDT, CDR2 YNNKEL, per germline (reference sequence). A single record per CDR3 protein comes from TCRdb applying MiXCR to the reads. The table shows 1,500 to 2,000 distinct CDR3 sequences, with 15% to 20% occurring only once. General study findings and limits: Liver allograft repertoires of T cell receptors reportedly diverged from peripheral blood repertoires.

The TCR comes from a human patient who had a liver transplant. The graft donor may have contributed some T cells. The chain is built from TRBV3-1 and TRBJ2-5; D is perhaps TRBD1 (5 bases). The CDR3 bases are TGTGCCAGCAGCTTCGGACAACTTCAAGAGACCCAGTACTTC. It is translated as CASSFGQLQETQYF.